The 23 T cell receptor beta chains presented below share a single source sample, sequenced in a study of blood T cell repertoires in COVID-19. Repertoires were generated with immunoSEQ multiplex PCR, while TCRdb's copy carries only in-frame clones and drops some. The table includes some 250,000 clones, about four fifths detected once. The sequenced sample consisted of peripheral blood. The receptors shown here come from a woman under 30 with acute or convalescent COVID-19.

The genes are TRBV19 and TRBJ1-2; 7 nucleotides align to TRBD1. This CDR3 region has 15 residues. Trimming at V came to 3 bases and at J to 8 bases, leaving 12 bases not matched to a gene. CDR1 and CDR2 from the germline V gene are LNHDA and SQIVND (reference sequence). The CDR3 reads CASSISGRGALGYTF. The CDR3 DNA is TGTGCCAGTAGTATTTCCGGCAGGGGGGCATTGGGCTACACCTTC.

This chain connects TRBV2 to TRBJ2-4; maybe TRBD1 (5 bases). The CDR3 spans 16 residues. Trimming removed 6 bases at V and 0 bases at J, with 15 bases between. CDR1 is SNHLY and CDR2 is FYNNEI in the germline V gene. Written as DNA, the CDR3 is TGTGCCAGCAGCGCCAGGGAAGGGCTAGCCAAAAACATTCAGTACTTC. Translating it yields CASSAREGLAKNIQYF.

This clone was seen only a few times. The chain employs TRBV18 and TRBJ1-1; TRBD1 matches at 9 bases. V dropped 4 bases and J dropped 2; count of bases not matched to a gene: 8. This CDR3 region has 16 residues. The V gene's germline CDR1 is KGHSH and CDR2 LQKENI. The CDR3 sequence: CASSQSGQGLNTEAFF. CDR3 DNA: TGTGCCAGCTCACAATCAGGACAGGGGCTAAACACTGAAGCTTTCTTT. The full variable domain, in which reference TRBV18 and TRBJ1-1 provide the parts outside the CDR3, is NAGVMQNPRHLVRRRGQEARLRCSPMKGHSHVYWYRQLPEEGLKFMVYLQKENIIDESGMPKERFSAEFPKEGPSILRIQQVVRGDSAAYFCASSQSGQGLNTEAFFGQGTRLTVV.

V gene TRBV27 combines with J gene TRBJ1-4, with D possibly matching TRBD1 (5 bases). The CDR3 runs to 12 residues. CDR1 and CDR2 from the germline V gene are MNHEY and SMNVEV (reference sequence). Trimming removed 3 bases from V and 8 bases from J, with 7 bases in between. This CDR3 reads CASSLEGEKLFF. The DNA of the CDR3 is TGTGCCAGCAGTTTGGAGGGGGAAAAACTGTTTTTT.

The chain is built from TRBV9 and TRBJ1-4; 8 bases are shared with TRBD1. CDR1 and CDR2 from the germline V gene are SGDLS and YYNGEE. This CDR3 is 17 amino acids long. Trimming took 4 bases from V and 5 from J; bases not matched to a gene: 13. CDR3 loop: CASSPSQTTGANEKLFF. Here the CDR3 DNA reads TGTGCCAGCAGCCCCAGCCAGACGACAGGGGCAAATGAAAAACTGTTTTTT.

This chain joins TRBV4-3 and TRBJ1-3; 7 nucleotides align to TRBD1. The CDR3 spans 14 residues. The germline V gene has CDR1 LGHNA and CDR2 YSLEER. Germline trimming cut 2 bases from V and 3 bases from J; bases unmatched to any gene: 1. The CDR3 region has the DNA TGCGCCAGCAGCCAACGGGACAGTGGAAACACCATATATTTT. Translated, it gives CASSQRDSGNTIYF.

Concerning this clone itself: Other nucleotide sequences from this sample produce the same CDR3. The genes are TRBV7-9 and TRBJ2-1; the D is unclear. Trimming removed 3 bases at V and 5 bases at J, with 2 bases between. The V gene's germline CDR1 is SEHNR and CDR2 FQNEAQ (reference sequence). The CDR3 is 11 amino acids. The CDR3 coding sequence is TGTGCCAGCAGCTTCAACAATGAGCAGTTCTTC. This encodes CASSFNNEQFF.

The V call is TRBV11-2, the J call TRBJ2-7; D possibly corresponds to TRBD2 (5 bases). The ends were cut back, 4 bases at V and 6 bases at J, with 25 bases in the middle. The CDR3 is made up of 17 amino acids. Germline loops: CDR1 SGHAT, CDR2 FQNNGV. The CDR3 protein is CASSSSGTRVVGVEQYF. CDR3 bases: TGTGCCAGCAGCTCCAGCGGAACCCGAGTAGTGGGCGTCGAGCAGTACTTC.

The chain is built from TRBV19 and TRBJ2-1, with D uncertain. Germline V gene lookup returns CDR1 LNHDA and CDR2 SQIVND (reference sequence). V dropped 5 bases and J dropped 0 bases, with 11 bases sitting between them. The CDR3 sequence is 15 residues long. CDR3: CASSQQPSSYNEQFF. The DNA of the CDR3 is TGTGCCAGTAGTCAACAGCCGAGCTCCTACAATGAGCAGTTCTTC.

The chain uses TRBV19 and TRBJ2-7; 11 nucleotides match TRBD2. The CDR3 runs 14 residues. The ends lost 3 bases at V and 3 bases at J; junction bases unmatched: 1. The V gene's germline CDR1 is LNHDA and CDR2 SQIVND (reference sequence). CDR3 amino acids: CASSMGLADYEQYF. The CDR3 DNA sequence: TGTGCCAGTAGTATGGGACTAGCGGACTACGAGCAGTACTTC.

The chain joins TRBV14 to TRBJ2-2; the D is unclear. Germline lookup yields CDR1 SGHDN and CDR2 FVKESK. V was trimmed by 0 bases and J by 4 bases, leaving 6 bases between them. The CDR3 covers 14 residues. DNA for the CDR3: TGTGCCAGCAGCCAAGATTGGGCCACCGGGGAGCTGTTTTTT. Translated, it gives CASSQDWATGELFF.

The chain links TRBV13 to TRBJ1-6; 12 bases are shared with TRBD1. V gave up 6 bases and J gave up 8 bases; unmatched junction bases: 14. The germline gives CDR1 PRHDT, CDR2 FYEKMQ (reference sequence). The CDR3 runs to 18 residues. The chain's CDR3 is CASSFRDRGLSSDSPLHF. The CDR3 DNA follows: TGTGCCAGCAGTTTTCGGGACAGGGGGCTGTCATCAGATTCACCCCTCCACTTT.

J is TRBJ1-1 and V is TRBV12-3 or TRBV12-4, with D uncertain. The length of the CDR3 is 12 residues. V was clipped by 4 bases and J by 7 bases, with 10 bases between them. Here the CDR3 DNA reads TGTGCCAGCAGTTATCTAGACCTTGAAGCTTTCTTT. Residues: CASSYLDLEAFF.

The chain has TRBV4-1 and TRBJ2-1, with a tentative D call TRBD1 (5 bases). The CDR3 contains 13 residues. Between the trimmed V and J ends, which lost 2 bases and 8 bases, there was a span of 10 bases. CDR1 MGHRA and CDR2 YSYEKL come from the germline V gene. Here the CDR3 DNA reads TGCGCCAGCAGCCAAACAGGCGTGGATGAGCAGTTCTTC. Amino acid sequence: CASSQTGVDEQFF.

The chain employs TRBV5-1 and TRBJ2-1; tentative D call: TRBD1 (8 bases). The CDR3 totals 22 residues. Germline V gene sequence: CDR1 SGHRS, CDR2 YFSETQ. The V and J ends lost 0 bases and 3 bases respectively, with 31 bases between them. The CDR3 DNA reads TGCGCCAGCAGCTTGGACGGTGCGGGGGACAGGAAGACCGGGACACACTACAATGAGCAGTTCTTC. Translating it yields CASSLDGAGDRKTGTHYNEQFF.

The chain links TRBV24-1 to TRBJ1-5; 10 bases match TRBD1. V dropped 4 bases and J dropped 4; count of bases not matched to a gene: 3. Germline CDR1 reads KGHDR; CDR2 reads SFDVKD. The CDR3 contains 15 residues. CDR3 protein: CATSEPGQGNQPQHF. DNA for the CDR3: TGTGCCACCAGTGAGCCGGGACAGGGGAATCAGCCCCAGCATTTT.

The chain uses TRBV18 and TRBJ1-2; tentative D call: TRBD1 (5 bases). The V and J ends lost 0 bases and 8 bases respectively, with 10 bases between them. The CDR3 runs to 13 residues. CDR1 KGHSH and CDR2 LQKENI come from the germline V gene. The CDR3 loop is CASSPPTRDGYTF. CDR3 DNA sequence: TGTGCCAGCTCACCACCGACTAGGGACGGCTACACCTTC. Full variable domain (missing parts from reference TRBV18 and TRBJ1-2): NAGVMQNPRHLVRRRGQEARLRCSPMKGHSHVYWYRQLPEEGLKFMVYLQKENIIDESGMPKERFSAEFPKEGPSILRIQQVVRGDSAAYFCASSPPTRDGYTFGSGTRLTVV.

The chain has TRBV4-3 and TRBJ1-4; 9 nucleotides line up with TRBD1. Germline V gene sequence: CDR1 LGHNA, CDR2 YSLEER. The CDR3 runs to 16 residues. The V gene end was trimmed by 3 bases and the J gene end by 0 bases; junction bases not matched to a gene: 2. CDR3 nucleotide sequence: TGCGCCAGCAGCCAGAGGACAGGGGCAACTAATGAAAAACTGTTTTTT. Residues: CASSQRTGATNEKLFF.

CDR3 protein: CASTLDRRGNQPQHF. The DNA for the CDR3 is TGTGCCAGTACCTTGGACAGGAGGGGCAATCAGCCCCAGCATTTT. The rearrangement uses TRBV19 and TRBJ1-5, with 7 bases that match TRBD1. Per the germline V gene, CDR1 is LNHDA and CDR2 is SQIVND (reference sequence). V was clipped by 7 bases and J by 2 bases; unmatched bases: 8. The CDR3 consists of 15 residues. Using reference TRBV19 and TRBJ1-5 for the parts outside the CDR3, the full variable domain is DGGITQSPKYLFRKEGQNVTLSCEQNLNHDAMYWYRQDPGQGLRLIYYSQIVNDFQKGDIAEGYSVSREKKESFPLTVTSAQKNPTAFYLCASTLDRRGNQPQHFGDGTRLSIL.

The rearrangement links TRBV27 to TRBJ1-2; D possibly corresponds to TRBD1 (6 bases). CDR1 is MNHEY, CDR2 SMNVEV, per germline (reference sequence). V was pared by 0 bases and J by 0 bases, with 14 bases between. The CDR3 spans 17 residues. The chain's CDR3 is CASSLSRTARANYGYTF. Written as DNA, the CDR3 is TGTGCCAGCAGTTTATCCCGGACAGCCAGAGCTAACTATGGCTACACCTTC.

CDR3 bases: TGTGCCAGCAGCCAATTTGGAGGGACAGCATACTCCTACAATGAGCAGTTCTTC. Translation: CASSQFGGTAYSYNEQFF. The gene calls are TRBV4-2 and TRBJ2-1; D possibly corresponds to TRBD1 (7 bases). This CDR3 comprises 18 residues. Germline assignment: CDR1 LGHNA and CDR2 YNFKEQ. V was pared by 2 bases and J by 0 bases, with 17 bases between.

The chain joins TRBV10-3 to TRBJ2-1, with TRBD1 matching 8 bases. The CDR3 has 14 residues. Germline trimming cut 4 bases from V and 6 bases from J; bases unmatched to any gene: 5. Germline assignment: CDR1 ENHRY and CDR2 SYGVKD. The CDR3: CAISGQGAGNEQFF. CDR3 nucleotide sequence: TGTGCCATCAGTGGGCAGGGGGCGGGCAATGAGCAGTTCTTC.

The genes are TRBV10-3 and TRBJ1-2; 11 nucleotides agree with TRBD1. CDR1 ENHRY and CDR2 SYGVKD come from the germline V gene. After removal of 1 base from V and 2 bases from J, the junction contained 0 bases not matched to a gene. The CDR3 is made up of 15 amino acids. The CDR3 reads CAISEWDRGNYGYTF. CDR3 nucleotide sequence: TGTGCCATCAGTGAGTGGGACAGGGGGAACTATGGCTACACCTTC.